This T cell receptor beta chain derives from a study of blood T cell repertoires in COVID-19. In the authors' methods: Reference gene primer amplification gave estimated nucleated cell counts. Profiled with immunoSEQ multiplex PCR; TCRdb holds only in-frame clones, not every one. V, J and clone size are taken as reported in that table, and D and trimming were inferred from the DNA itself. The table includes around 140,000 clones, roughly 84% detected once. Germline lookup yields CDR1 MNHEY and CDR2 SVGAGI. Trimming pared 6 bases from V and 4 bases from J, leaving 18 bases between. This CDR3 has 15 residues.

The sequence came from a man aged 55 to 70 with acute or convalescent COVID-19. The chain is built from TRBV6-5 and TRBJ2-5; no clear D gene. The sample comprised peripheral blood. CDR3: CASSPDTRVGETQYF. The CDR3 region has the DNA TGTGCCAGCAGCCCAGATACACGGGTTGGAGAGACCCAGTACTTC.